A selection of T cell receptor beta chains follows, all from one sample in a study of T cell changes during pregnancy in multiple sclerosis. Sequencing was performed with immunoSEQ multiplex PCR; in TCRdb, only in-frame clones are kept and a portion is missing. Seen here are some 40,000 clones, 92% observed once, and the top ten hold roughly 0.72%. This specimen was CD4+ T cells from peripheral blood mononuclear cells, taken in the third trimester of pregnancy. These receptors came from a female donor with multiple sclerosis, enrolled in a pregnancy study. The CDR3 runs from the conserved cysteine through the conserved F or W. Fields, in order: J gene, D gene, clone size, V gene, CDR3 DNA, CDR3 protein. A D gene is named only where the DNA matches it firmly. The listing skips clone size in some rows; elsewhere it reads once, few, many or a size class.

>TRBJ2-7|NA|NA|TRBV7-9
TGTGCCAGCAGCTTAGCCACTACCTACGAGCAGTACTTC
CASSLATTYEQYF
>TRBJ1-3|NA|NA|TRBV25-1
TGTGCCAGCAGTGAAGGGGCAGGGGGAAACACCATATATTTT
CASSEGAGGNTIYF
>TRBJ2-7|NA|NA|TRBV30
TGTGCCTGGAGTGTAGTCCAGGGCCACGAGCAGTACTTC
CAWSVVQGHEQYF
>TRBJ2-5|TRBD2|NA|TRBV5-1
TGCGCCAGCAGGTTACTAGCGGGAGCCGACGAGACCCAGTACTTC
CASRLLAGADETQYF
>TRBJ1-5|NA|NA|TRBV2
TGTGCCAGCAGTGAGAGTTTACCCAGCAATCAGCCCCAGCATTTT
CASSESLPSNQPQHF
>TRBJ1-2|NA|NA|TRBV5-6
TGTGCCAGCAGCTTGGCCGGACAGCCGTTTAACTATGGCTACACCTTC
CASSLAGQPFNYGYTF
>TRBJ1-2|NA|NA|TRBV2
TGTGCCAGCAGTGGGGGGGGGCCGGGCTACACCTTC
CASSGGGPGYTF
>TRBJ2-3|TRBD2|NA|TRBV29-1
TGCAGCGTTGTAGCGGGAGTCCCAGATACGCAGTATTTT
CSVVAGVPDTQYF
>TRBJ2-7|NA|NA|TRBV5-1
TGCGCCAGCAGCTTGGAGATCGGGAGATCCGACGAGCAGTACTTC
CASSLEIGRSDEQYF
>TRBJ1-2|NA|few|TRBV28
TGTGCCAGCAGTTTTGCGGGGAACTATGGCTACACCTTC
CASSFAGNYGYTF
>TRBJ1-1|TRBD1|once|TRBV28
TGTGCCAGCAGTTTCAGGGGACAGGGAATGAACACTGAAGCTTTCTTT
CASSFRGQGMNTEAFF
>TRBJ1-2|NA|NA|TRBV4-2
TGTGCCAGCAGCCAAGATATGGCAGGGGTTAACTATGGCTACACCTTC
CASSQDMAGVNYGYTF
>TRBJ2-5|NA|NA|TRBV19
TGTGCCAGTAGTATAGTACGGGGAGTCCAAGAGACCCAGTACTTC
CASSIVRGVQETQYF
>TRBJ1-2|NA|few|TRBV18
TGTGCCAGCTCACCAACACAGGGAGAACCTAACTATGGCTACACCTTC
CASSPTQGEPNYGYTF
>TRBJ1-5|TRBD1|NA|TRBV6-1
TGTGCCAGTTCCCGGGACAGCCACCATTTT
CASSRDSHHF
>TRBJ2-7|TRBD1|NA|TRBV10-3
TGTGCCATCAGAGGGACAGGGGCCTCCTACGAGCAGTACTTC
CAIRGTGASYEQYF
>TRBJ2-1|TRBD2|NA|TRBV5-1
TGCGCCAGCAGCTTGGTTCTAGCGGAATACAATGAGCAGTTCTTC
CASSLVLAEYNEQFF
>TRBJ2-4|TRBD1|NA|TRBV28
TGTGCCAGCAGGGAGGGACAGGGGGGAAAAAACATTCAGTACTTC
CASREGQGGKNIQYF
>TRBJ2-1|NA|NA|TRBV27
TGTGCCAGCAGTCTCTATGAGCAGTTCTTC
CASSLYEQFF
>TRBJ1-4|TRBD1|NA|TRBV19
TGTGCCAGTAGTATCAGGGGGAATGAAAAACTGTTTTTT
CASSIRGNEKLFF
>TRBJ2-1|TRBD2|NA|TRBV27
TGTGCCAGCAGGACTAGCGGGAGTGGCAATGAGCAGTTCTTC
CASRTSGSGNEQFF
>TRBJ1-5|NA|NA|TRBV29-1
TGCAGCGTTGTCTCGGGGGGCAATCAGCCCCAGCATTTT
CSVVSGGNQPQHF
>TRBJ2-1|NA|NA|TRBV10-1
TGCGCCAGCAGTCTCGGAACAGGGAATGATGAGCAGTTCTTC
CASSLGTGNDEQFF
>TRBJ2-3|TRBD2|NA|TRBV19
TGTGCCAGTAGTATCGGTGGACTAGTTTGGGATACGCAGTATTTT
CASSIGGLVWDTQYF
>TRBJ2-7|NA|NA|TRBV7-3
TGTGCCAGCAGCTTAGGAGGCGGAACCGCCTACGAGCAGTACTTC
CASSLGGGTAYEQYF
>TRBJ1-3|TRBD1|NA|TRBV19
TGTGCCAGTAGTGCGACGGACAGGGGAAACACCATATATTTT
CASSATDRGNTIYF
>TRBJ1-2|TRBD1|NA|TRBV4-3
TGCGCCAGCAGCCAAGGTGGGACAGCGAAGGTAGTGTCTGGCTACACCTTC
CASSQGGTAKVVSGYTF
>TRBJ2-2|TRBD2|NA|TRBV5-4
TGTGCCAGCAGCTTGGGCGGGAGGGACACCGGGGAGCTGTTTTTT
CASSLGGRDTGELFF
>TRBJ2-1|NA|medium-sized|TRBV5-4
TGTGCCAGCAGCTTGGCAACATACAATGAGCAGTTCTTC
CASSLATYNEQFF
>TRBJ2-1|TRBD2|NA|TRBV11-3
TGTGCCAGCAGCCCCGGGACTAGCTATTACAATGAGCAGTTCTTC
CASSPGTSYYNEQFF
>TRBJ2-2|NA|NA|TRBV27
TGTGCCAGCAGTTTCTCTTTTAGCGCCGGGGAGCTGTTTTTT
CASSFSFSAGELFF
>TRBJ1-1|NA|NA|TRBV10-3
TGTGCCATCTCTGAGCGGGTTGAGGAGAACACTGAAGCTTTCTTT
CAISERVEENTEAFF
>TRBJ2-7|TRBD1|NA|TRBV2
TGTGCCAGCAGTGGAGCCGGGACAGCCTACGAGCAGTACTTC
CASSGAGTAYEQYF
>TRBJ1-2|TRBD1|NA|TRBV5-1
TGCGCCAGCAGCGACGGGACAGTCTACTATGGCTACACCTTC
CASSDGTVYYGYTF
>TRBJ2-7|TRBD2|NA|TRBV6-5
TGTGCCAGCAGTCACGGGGGGGAGCAGTACTTC
CASSHGGEQYF
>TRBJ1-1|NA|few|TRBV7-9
TGTGCCAGCAGCCGGGACTCCTTTGGGGGGACTGAAGCTTTCTTT
CASSRDSFGGTEAFF
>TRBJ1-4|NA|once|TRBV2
TGTGCCAGCGGCAGTTCTAATGAAAAACTGTTTTTT
CASGSSNEKLFF
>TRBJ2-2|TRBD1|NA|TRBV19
TGTGCCAGTAGTAAGGGGTACAGGGGGCTGAACACCGGGGAGCTGTTTTTT
CASSKGYRGLNTGELFF
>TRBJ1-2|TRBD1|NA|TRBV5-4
TGTGCCAGCAGCCCCTCGGGACAGGTCTATGGCTACACCTTC
CASSPSGQVYGYTF
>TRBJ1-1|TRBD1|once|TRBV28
TGTGCCAGCAGTTCGGCCGGGACAGGGAACGCTGAAGCTTTCTTT
CASSSAGTGNAEAFF
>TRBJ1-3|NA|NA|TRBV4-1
TGCGCCAGCAGCCAAGCTGGGAGCTCTGGAAACACCATATATTTT
CASSQAGSSGNTIYF
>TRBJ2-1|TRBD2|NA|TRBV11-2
TGTGCCAGCAGCTCGGGGACTAGCGGGAGTTCCTACAATGAGCAGTTCTTC
CASSSGTSGSSYNEQFF
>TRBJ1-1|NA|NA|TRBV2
TGTGCCAGCAGTCTCGACACTGAAGCTTTCTTT
CASSLDTEAFF
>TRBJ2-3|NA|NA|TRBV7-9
TGTGCCAGCAGAGATCGAAGCCTCACAGATACGCAGTATTTT
CASRDRSLTDTQYF
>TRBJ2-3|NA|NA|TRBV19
TGTGCCAGTAGTCTCGCCCCTGCCCTCACTAGCACAGATACGCAGTATTTT
CASSLAPALTSTDTQYF